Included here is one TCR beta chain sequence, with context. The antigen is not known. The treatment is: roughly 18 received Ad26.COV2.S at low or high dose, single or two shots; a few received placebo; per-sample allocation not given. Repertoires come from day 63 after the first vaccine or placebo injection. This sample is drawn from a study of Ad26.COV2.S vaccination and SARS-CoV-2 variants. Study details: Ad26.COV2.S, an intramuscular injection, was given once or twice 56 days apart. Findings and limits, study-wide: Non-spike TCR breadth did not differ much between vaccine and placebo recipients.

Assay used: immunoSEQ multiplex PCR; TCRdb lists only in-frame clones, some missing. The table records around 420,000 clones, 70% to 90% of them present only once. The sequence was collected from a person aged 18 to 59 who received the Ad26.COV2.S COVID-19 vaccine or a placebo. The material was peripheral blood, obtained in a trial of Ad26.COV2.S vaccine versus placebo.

DNA for the CDR3: TGTGCCAGTTCCCAGGGTTGGGGGGATATAGAGACCCAGTACTTC. Its protein product is CASSQGWGDIETQYF. The chain joins TRBV28 to TRBJ2-5; tentatively, D is TRBD2 (6 bases). Germline loops: CDR1 MDHEN, CDR2 SYDVKM. CDR3 length equals 15 residues. The V and J ends lost 9 bases and 4 bases respectively, with 21 bases between them.